This is a list of T cell receptor beta chains from one sample in a study of blood T cell repertoires in COVID-19. TCRdb's table, derived via immunoSEQ multiplex PCR, lists solely in-frame clones and lacks some. The table shows approximately 350,000 clones, with 85% to 90% occurring only once. Input material: peripheral blood. The source of these receptors is a woman aged 70-85 years with COVID-19, enrolled during active disease. The conserved cysteine and the conserved F or W are not part of the CDR3 here. Fields, in order: clone size, V gene, CDR3 protein. Part of the rows lack a size; the others show once, few, many or a class for expanded clones.

size: -; V: TRBV5-1; CDR3: ASSLNSNTEAF
size: -; V: TRBV18; CDR3: ASSPRGWTNEKLF
size: -; V: TRBV5-6; CDR3: ASRPQSHYGYT
size: -; V: TRBV4-3; CDR3: ASSPGQGNSPLH
size: -; V: TRBV7-9; CDR3: ASSLSWGEPLAKNIQY
size: -; V: TRBV29-1; CDR3: SGGHIQETQY
size: few; V: TRBV6-2/TRBV6-3; CDR3: ASSLWRGTSYEQY
size: -; V: TRBV4-3; CDR3: ASSQDWRVKGETQY
size: -; V: TRBV6-5; CDR3: ASGDIRGYT
size: -; V: TRBV18; CDR3: ASSPRTDYEQY
size: -; V: TRBV19; CDR3: ASSPTGRDGYT
size: -; V: TRBV5-4; CDR3: ASSLSQGVEAF
size: -; V: TRBV28; CDR3: ASSLPSGGTDGYT
size: -; V: TRBV7-3; CDR3: ASSFTGTDSGNTIY
size: -; V: TRBV18; CDR3: ASSPDSYSNQPQH
size: -; V: TRBV28; CDR3: AIKTSGGTDTQY
size: -; V: TRBV24-1; CDR3: ATSSLDRGTDTQY
size: few; V: TRBV28; CDR3: ASRIGDWSSYEQY
size: -; V: TRBV28; CDR3: ASSFFGANYGYT
size: -; V: TRBV7-9; CDR3: ASSPPDGSNQPQH
size: once; V: TRBV23-1; CDR3: ASSFQGALRYEQY
size: -; V: TRBV10-2; CDR3: ASRPRLAGAGELF
size: -; V: TRBV30; CDR3: AWTITRTGGLHSPLH
size: -; V: TRBV6-6; CDR3: ASSYSPPGLNYEQY
size: once; V: TRBV4-1; CDR3: ASSQAGGGREGDTQY
size: -; V: TRBV5-1; CDR3: ASRSTEGGYT
size: -; V: TRBV6-1; CDR3: ASSEAMAGGSGEQF
size: few; V: TRBV27; CDR3: ASSFGGGYT
size: -; V: TRBV5-1; CDR3: ARSLGGGAYEQY
size: -; V: TRBV18; CDR3: ASSPTAGPRDYYGYT
size: -; V: TRBV11-2; CDR3: ASSEIRDRVYPPLH
size: -; V: TRBV5-4; CDR3: ASSIRQGGIYEKLF
size: -; V: TRBV24-1; CDR3: ATRSGTAQETQY
size: -; V: TRBV2; CDR3: ASREGQGSSYEQY
size: -; V: TRBV6-5; CDR3: ASSYWGGGGYGYT
size: once; V: TRBV5-6; CDR3: ASSLRISGGSGNTIY